Below are 26 T cell receptor beta chains sequenced from a single sample in a study of blood T cells in healthy people across ages. A second PCR, run for roughly 7 to 11 cycles, used a sample-barcoded 5' primer plus a J-beta primer mix. TCRdb passed the 5' RACE reads through MiXCR, listing each CDR3 protein once. The sample shows 710,000 or so distinct CDR3 sequences, approximately 31% of them seen only once. Sequencing used blood. Source of these receptors: an elderly woman in good health.

This clonotype was seen only a few times. V gene TRBV28 combines with J gene TRBJ2-4; no definite D call. TRBJ2-7 matches the DNA end more closely, so the J call is doubtful. There are 16 residues in the CDR3. CDR1 is MDHEN and CDR2 is SYDVKM in the germline V gene. CDR3 coding DNA: TGTGCCAGCAGTTTACCCCCCGGTGGAGTAACCTACGAGCAGTACTTC. Translation: CASSLPPGGVTYEQYF.

This clonotype was detected ten times or more. The rearrangement links TRBV24-1 to TRBJ2-1, with TRBD1 matching 9 bases. CDR1 is KGHDR and CDR2 is SFDVKD in the germline V gene. The V segment lost 4 bases and the J segment 7 bases; nucleotides outside the gene matches: 10. CDR3 length: 16 residues. CDR3 residues: CATSDLGQGLDNEQFF. CDR3 nucleotide sequence: TGTGCCACCAGTGACTTGGGACAGGGTCTCGATAATGAGCAGTTCTTC.

The chain joins TRBV12-3 or TRBV12-4 to TRBJ1-1; 8 nucleotides agree with TRBD1. The CDR3 spans 16 residues. The V and J ends lost 3 bases and 3 bases, in that order; junction bases with no gene match: 9. The CDR3 reads CASSFWPGGAYTEAFF. Here the CDR3 DNA reads TGTGCCAGCAGTTTTTGGCCAGGGGGCGCATACACTGAAGCTTTCTTT.

V gene TRBV7-9 combines with J gene TRBJ2-1, with D perhaps given as TRBD1 or TRBD2 (7 bases each). The CDR3 contains 11 residues. Germline-derived CDR1 and CDR2 are SEHNR and FQNEAQ (reference sequence). CDR3: CAIKRGDSQFF. CDR3 nucleotide sequence: TGTGCGATCAAACGGGGGGACAGCCAGTTCTTC.

The V gene is TRBV20-1, the J gene TRBJ2-7; 7 positions match TRBD2. Germline CDR1 DFQATT, CDR2 SNEGSKA (reference sequence). V shed 2 bases, J shed 3 bases, and the junction held 16 bases outside the gene matches. This CDR3 is built from 17 residues. The CDR3 loop reads CSARPASSGTSFYEQYF. The CDR3 coding sequence is TGCAGTGCTAGACCAGCCTCGAGCGGGACCTCTTTCTACGAGCAGTACTTC.

This clonotype was found many times. This chain uses TRBV5-1 with TRBJ2-4, with a possible D match to TRBD2 (6 bases). The germline V and J ends were trimmed by 4 bases and 8 bases, with 13 bases remaining between them. The length of the CDR3 is 13 residues. Germline loops: CDR1 SGHRS, CDR2 YFSETQ. The CDR3 reads CASSQGLGDIQYF. As DNA, the CDR3 is TGCGCCAGCAGCCAGGGACTGGGGGACATTCAGTACTTC. The entire variable domain, with the rest obtained from reference TRBV5-1 and TRBJ2-4, is as follows: KAGVTQTPRYLIKTRGQQVTLSCSPISGHRSVSWYQQTPGQGLQFLFEYFSETQRNKGNFPGRFSGRQFSNSRSEMNVSTLELGDSALYLCASSQGLGDIQYFGAGTRLSVL.

In its sample, this clonotype was seen many times. This sequence joins TRBV25-1 and TRBJ1-1; 7 nucleotides agree with TRBD1. Trimming removed 2 bases from V and 0 bases from J; junction bases left unmatched: 6. The CDR3 runs to 16 residues. CDR1 is MGHDK, CDR2 SYGVNS, per germline. CDR3 nucleotides: TGTGCCAGCAGTGAAGGGTGGGGACAGATGAACACTGAAGCTTTCTTT. Protein product: CASSEGWGQMNTEAFF.

This clonotype was detected many times. V is TRBV7-9 and J is TRBJ1-6; 9 nucleotides line up with TRBD1. V lost 5 bases to trimming and J lost 4 bases; unmatched junction nucleotides: 6. CDR1 is SEHNR, CDR2 FQNEAQ, per germline (reference sequence). The CDR3 sequence is 16 residues long. The CDR3 reads CASSQLGQGYNSPLHF. DNA of the CDR3: TGTGCCAGCAGCCAACTTGGACAGGGGTATAATTCACCCCTCCACTTT.

This clonotype was picked up many times. The CDR3 loop reads CAWSRAGGALETQYF. The CDR3 DNA reads TGTGCCTGGAGTCGAGCGGGGGGGGCTTTAGAGACCCAGTACTTC. The J gene is TRBJ2-5, the V gene TRBV30, with 10 positions matching TRBD2. This CDR3 region has 15 residues. The V and J ends lost 2 bases and 4 bases, in that order; junction bases with no gene match: 7. The germline CDR1 and CDR2 sequences are GTSNPN and SVGIG (reference sequence).

V gene TRBV6-5 combines with J gene TRBJ2-1, with a tentative D call TRBD1 (6 bases). V lost 0 bases and J lost 0, with 21 bases in between. The CDR3 has 20 residues. Germline V gene data show CDR1 as MNHEY and CDR2 as SVGAGI. The CDR3 is CASSYSADRLRGTSYNEQFF. In DNA form, the CDR3 reads TGTGCCAGCAGTTACTCCGCGGACAGACTAAGAGGCACCTCCTACAATGAGCAGTTCTTC.

This clonotype was observed many times. V is TRBV12-3 or TRBV12-4 and J is TRBJ2-3; D remains ambiguous. The CDR3 length is 13 residues. V was cut by 6 bases and J by 0 bases, with 7 bases left in between. Here the CDR3 DNA reads TGTGCCAGCAGCCGACTGAGCACAGATACGCAGTATTTT. Residues: CASSRLSTDTQYF.

Turning to this clonotype: Mismatch with germline at one junction end may stem from a read error. This chain connects TRBV28 to TRBJ2-2; 7 nucleotides align to TRBD1. Germline V CDR1 and CDR2: MDHEN, SYDVKM. The CDR3 has 15 residues. CDR3 sequence: CACSLRQGNTGELFF. In DNA, the CDR3 is TGTGCCTGCAGTTTACGACAGGGGAACACCGGGGAGCTGTTTTTT.

This clonotype occurred many times. The genes are TRBV7-2 and TRBJ2-3; D might be TRBD2 (5 bases). V was shortened by 1 base and J by 1 base, with 9 bases between the two germline ends. The germline CDR1 and CDR2 sequences are SGHTA and FQGNSA. CDR3 length: 15 amino acids. CDR3 sequence (DNA): TGTGCCAGCAGCTTAGGGGCGCGGGGCACAGATACGCAGTATTTT. Translation: CASSLGARGTDTQYF.

The chain couples TRBV29-1 to TRBJ1-1; 8 bases are shared with TRBD1. The germline V gene has CDR1 SQVTM and CDR2 ANQGSEA. This CDR3 comprises 15 residues. Trimming cost V 0 bases and J 0 bases; bases outside gene matches: 3. The CDR3 sequence is CSVEDGTGMNTEAFF. The DNA of the CDR3 is TGCAGCGTTGAAGATGGGACAGGCATGAACACTGAAGCTTTCTTT.

The V and J genes are TRBV6-1 and TRBJ1-5; D is perhaps TRBD1 (5 bases). The length of the CDR3 is 14 residues. Trimming took 4 bases from V and 4 from J, leaving 11 bases between them. Germline CDR1 MNHNS, CDR2 SASEGT. The CDR3 sequence is CASSATGRNQPQHF. The CDR3, as DNA: TGTGCCAGCAGTGCAACAGGAAGAAATCAGCCCCAGCATTTT.

At least ten counts were recorded for this clonotype. The chain has TRBV6-5 and TRBJ1-2; 7 bases are a match to TRBD1. The ends lost 6 bases at V and 4 bases at J; junction bases unmatched: 14. The CDR3 has 16 residues. Per the germline V gene, CDR1 is MNHEY and CDR2 is SVGAGI. CDR3 coding DNA: TGTGCCAGCAGCCGTGGGACAGCCATCCCCTCCTATGGCTACACCTTC. It codes for CASSRGTAIPSYGYTF.

This clonotype was picked up many times. This rearrangement joins TRBV29-1 to TRBJ2-1; no clear D. The CDR3 loop spans 14 amino acids. Per the germline V gene, CDR1 is SQVTM and CDR2 is ANQGSEA. The ends were cut back, 4 bases at V and 11 bases at J, with 21 bases in the middle. CDR3: CSVGARVSYSQQFF. CDR3 DNA: TGCAGCGTTGGGGCCCGGGTCTCATACAGTCAGCAGTTCTTC.

Notes on this clonotype: Just one base apart from a much larger clone, this may be a read error. The gene calls are TRBV4-1 and TRBJ2-1; perhaps TRBD2 as D (5 bases). The CDR3 consists of 15 residues. Germline-derived CDR1 and CDR2 are MGHRA and YSYEKL. V was clipped by 4 bases and J by 4 bases, with 14 bases between them. The CDR3 protein is CASSRGSAAYNEQFF. CDR3 in DNA: TGCGCCAGCAGCCGAGGGTCGGCAGCATACAATGAGCAGTTCTTC.

This clonotype was seen at least ten times. The chain links TRBV28 to TRBJ2-4; TRBD2 matches 7 bases. V shed 5 bases, J shed 4 bases, and the junction held 5 bases outside the gene matches. The germline CDR1 and CDR2 sequences are MDHEN and SYDVKM. The CDR3 is made up of 14 amino acids. DNA for the CDR3: TGTGCCAGCAGTGGGGACGGGGGGAAAAACATTCAGTACTTC. It encodes CASSGDGGKNIQYF.

This clonotype was counted ten times or more. This rearrangement joins TRBV4-1 to TRBJ2-3; 10 nucleotides line up with TRBD1. CDR1 and CDR2 (germline): MGHRA, YSYEKL. Trimming took 6 bases from V and 5 from J; bases not matched to a gene: 11. This CDR3 has 16 amino acids. The DNA for the CDR3 is TGCGCCAGCAGTTACGGACAGGGGGTGACTGTAGATACGCAGTATTTT. This codes for CASSYGQGVTVDTQYF.

Concerning this clonotype: With a much larger clone just one base away, this may be a read error. The chain links TRBV20-1 to TRBJ2-1; 7 nucleotides align to TRBD2. The J call is uncertain, as TRBJ2-7 better fits the DNA end. CDR3 size: 15 residues. The germline gives CDR1 DFQATT, CDR2 SNEGSKA (reference sequence). In DNA, the CDR3 is TGCAGTGCCCTTAGCGGGTCATCATCCTACAATGAGCAGTACTTC. As protein: CSALSGSSSYNEQYF.

The CDR3 DNA reads as TGTGCCAGTCGGGACAGCAATTATAGCAATCAGCCCCAGCATTTT. As protein: CASRDSNYSNQPQHF. V usage is TRBV6-6 and J usage is TRBJ1-5; 7 bases align to TRBD1. There are 15 residues in the CDR3. Germline assignment: CDR1 MNHNY and CDR2 SVGAGI (reference sequence). The V segment lost 9 bases and the J segment 0 bases; nucleotides outside the gene matches: 8.

This clonotype came up many times. The rearrangement joins TRBV10-3 to TRBJ2-6; D not resolved. CDR3 size: 14 residues. CDR1 is ENHRY, CDR2 SYGVKD, per germline. The ends were cut back, 11 bases at V and 1 base at J, with 12 bases in the middle. The CDR3 region has the DNA TGTGCCGCCATGATGGGATCTGGGGCCAACGTCCTGACTTTC. Its protein is CAAMMGSGANVLTF.

Ten or more counts support this clonotype. The chain links TRBV5-4 to TRBJ2-1; 11 bases agree with TRBD1. The CDR3 length is 17 residues. The germline CDR1 and CDR2 sequences are SGHNT and YYREEE (reference sequence). The junction had 11 bases not matched to a gene; V was cut back by 2 bases and J by 7 bases. CDR3 sequence reads: CASSLRTGGILRNEQFF. In nucleotides, the CDR3 is TGTGCCAGCAGCTTAAGGACAGGGGGCATATTGAGGAATGAGCAGTTCTTC.

As regards this clonotype: A much larger clone is a single base away; this may be a read error. The rearrangement links TRBV4-2 to TRBJ1-5, with a possible D match to TRBD1 (6 bases). In germline, CDR1 is LGHNA, CDR2 YNFKEQ. The CDR3 runs to 16 residues. CDR3 nucleotide sequence: TGTGCCAGCAGCCAAATTACAGGGTCGTTCAATCAGCCCCCGCATTTT. Its protein is CASSQITGSFNQPPHF.

CDR3 region: CASSPMGGDYGYTF. The CDR3 DNA follows: TGTGCCAGCAGTCCAATGGGGGGGGACTATGGCTACACCTTC. The chain is built from TRBV6-6 and TRBJ1-2, with a tentative D call TRBD1 (5 bases). Trimming removed 5 bases from V and 3 bases from J, with 13 bases in between. In germline, CDR1 is MNHNY, CDR2 SVGAGI (reference sequence). The CDR3 loop spans 14 amino acids.